This T cell receptor (beta chain) derives from a study of shared clonotypes between healthy human individuals. Study-wide points: Generally, naive subsets (rather than memory subsets) showed larger estimated richness.

Naive CD8 cells, CD45RO-negative and positively selected for CCR7, excluded terminally differentiated effector memory CD45RA+ cells. Turning to this clone: What it binds is unknown. Other DNA sequences in the sample encode the same CDR3.

Assay: immunoSEQ multiplex PCR; the TCRdb copy retains only in-frame clones and omits some. This sample carries hundreds of thousands of clones, 80% to 95% of them seen once, and the ten largest clones take around 24%. Germline CDR1 is MNHEY and CDR2 is SMNVEV (reference sequence). CDR3 length: 13 residues. Losses at the gene ends were 6 bases for V and 0 bases for J; bases not matched to a gene: 1. The chain couples TRBV27 to TRBJ1-1, with 7 positions matching TRBD1. Sequenced: naive CD8+ T cells sorted from blood. The origin of this receptor is a man between 25 and 39 years old in good health. Written as DNA, the CDR3 is TGTGCCAGCAGAACAGGGGTGAACACTGAAGCTTTCTTT. Its protein is CASRTGVNTEAFF.